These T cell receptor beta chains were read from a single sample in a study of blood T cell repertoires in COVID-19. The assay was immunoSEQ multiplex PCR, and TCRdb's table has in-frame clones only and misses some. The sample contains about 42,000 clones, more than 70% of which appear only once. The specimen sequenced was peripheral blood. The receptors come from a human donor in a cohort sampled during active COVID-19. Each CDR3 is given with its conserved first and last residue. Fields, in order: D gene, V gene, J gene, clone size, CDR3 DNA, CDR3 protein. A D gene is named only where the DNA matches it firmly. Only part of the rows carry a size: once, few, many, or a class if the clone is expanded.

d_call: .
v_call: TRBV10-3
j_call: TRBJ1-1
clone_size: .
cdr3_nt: TGTGCCATCAGTGATCAAACTGAAGCTTTCTTT
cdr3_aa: CAISDQTEAFF

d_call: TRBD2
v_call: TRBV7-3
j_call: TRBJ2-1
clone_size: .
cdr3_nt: TGTGCCAGCAGCCCGGTGGGCGGGAGAGTGTTGAATGAGCAGTTCTTC
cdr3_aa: CASSPVGGRVLNEQFF

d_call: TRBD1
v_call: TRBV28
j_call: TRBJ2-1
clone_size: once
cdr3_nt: TGTGCCAGCAGTTTTAGAGGGACAGGGGCTTTTGAGCAGTTCTTC
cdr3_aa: CASSFRGTGAFEQFF

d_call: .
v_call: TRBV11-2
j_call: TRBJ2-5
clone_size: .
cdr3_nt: TGTGCCAGCAGCTTATTTGCGGTGGATGGGGAGACCCAGTACTTC
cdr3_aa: CASSLFAVDGETQYF

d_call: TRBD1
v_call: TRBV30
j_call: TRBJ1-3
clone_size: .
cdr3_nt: TGTGCCCAGGGACAGGGTGTCTCTGGAAACACCATATATTTT
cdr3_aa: CAQGQGVSGNTIYF

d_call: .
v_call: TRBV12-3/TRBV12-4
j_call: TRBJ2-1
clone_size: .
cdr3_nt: TGTGCCAGCAGTCTGGTAACAAACAATGAGCAGTTCTTC
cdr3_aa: CASSLVTNNEQFF

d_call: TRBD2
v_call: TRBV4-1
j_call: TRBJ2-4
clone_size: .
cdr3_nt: TGCGCCAGCAGCCAACCGACTAGCGGCAACAAAAACATTCAGTACTTC
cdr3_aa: CASSQPTSGNKNIQYF

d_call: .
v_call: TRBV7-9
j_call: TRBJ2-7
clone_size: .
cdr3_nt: TGTGCCAGCAGCATCCCGGGATCTCTAGAGCAGTACTTC
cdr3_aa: CASSIPGSLEQYF

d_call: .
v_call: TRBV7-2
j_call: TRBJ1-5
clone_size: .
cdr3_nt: TGTGCCAGCAGCGAGGGCGTCGGGTTCAATCAGCCCCAGCATTTT
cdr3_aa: CASSEGVGFNQPQHF

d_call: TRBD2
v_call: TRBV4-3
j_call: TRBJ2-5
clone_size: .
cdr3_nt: TGCGCCAGCAGCCAAGAATATCGGGGGGAGGGAGAGACCCAGTACTTC
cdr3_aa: CASSQEYRGEGETQYF

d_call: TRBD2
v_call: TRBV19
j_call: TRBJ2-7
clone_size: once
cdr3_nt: TGTGCCAGTAGCCTAGCCCCCCCGGGACTAGCGAGCAGCTCCTACGAGCAGTACTTC
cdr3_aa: CASSLAPPGLASSSYEQYF

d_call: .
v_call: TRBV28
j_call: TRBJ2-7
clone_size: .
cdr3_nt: TGTGCCAGCAGTTTTTGGCAGACTAGTTCCTACGAGCAGTACTTC
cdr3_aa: CASSFWQTSSYEQYF

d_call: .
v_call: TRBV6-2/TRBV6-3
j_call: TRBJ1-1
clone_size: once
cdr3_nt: TGTGCCAGCAGTTACGCCAGTGTCTGGAACACTGAAGCTTTCTTT
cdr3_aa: CASSYASVWNTEAFF

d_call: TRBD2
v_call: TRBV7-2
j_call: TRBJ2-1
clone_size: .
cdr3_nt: TGTGCCAGCAGCCTTGTAGCGGGAGGACCGAGCTCCTACAATGAGCAGTTCTTC
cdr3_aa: CASSLVAGGPSSYNEQFF

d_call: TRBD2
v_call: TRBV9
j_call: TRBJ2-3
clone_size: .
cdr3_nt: TGTGCCAGCAGCGTAGCCGGGGGGGCCCCAGATACGCAGTATTTT
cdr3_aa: CASSVAGGAPDTQYF

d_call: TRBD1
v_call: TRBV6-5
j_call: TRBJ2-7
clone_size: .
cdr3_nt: TGTGCCAGCAGCCCCGGGACAGGGTACTACGAGCAGTACTTC
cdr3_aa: CASSPGTGYYEQYF

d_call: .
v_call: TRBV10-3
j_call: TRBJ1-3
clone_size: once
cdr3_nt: TGTGCCATCAGTGAGGATAGAAGTTTAGCCGGAAACACCATATATTTT
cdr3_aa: CAISEDRSLAGNTIYF

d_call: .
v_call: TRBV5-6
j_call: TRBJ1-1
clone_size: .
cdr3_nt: TGTGCCAGCAGCTTGGCGACAATGAACACTGAAGCTTTCTTT
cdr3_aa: CASSLATMNTEAFF

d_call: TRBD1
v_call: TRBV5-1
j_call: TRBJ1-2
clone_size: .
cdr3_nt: TGCGCCAGCAGCCTTGATAGGGGGCAGGGCTACACCTTC
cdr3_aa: CASSLDRGQGYTF

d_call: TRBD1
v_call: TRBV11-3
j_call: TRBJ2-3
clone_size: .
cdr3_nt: TGTGCCAGCAGCTTAGATTTGACAGGGGGAACAGATACGCAGTATTTT
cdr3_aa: CASSLDLTGGTDTQYF

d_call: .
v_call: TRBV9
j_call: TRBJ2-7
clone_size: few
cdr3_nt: TGTGCCAGCAGCGGGCAGGGCTCCTACGAGCAGTACTTC
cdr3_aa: CASSGQGSYEQYF

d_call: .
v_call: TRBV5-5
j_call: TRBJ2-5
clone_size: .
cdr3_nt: TGTGCCAGCAGCTTTGCAGGGCAAGAGACCCAGTACTTC
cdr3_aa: CASSFAGQETQYF

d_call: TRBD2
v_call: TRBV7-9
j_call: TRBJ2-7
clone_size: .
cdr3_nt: TGTGCCAGCAGCTTAATGGGACTAGCGCTTGGCGAGCAGTACTTC
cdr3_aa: CASSLMGLALGEQYF

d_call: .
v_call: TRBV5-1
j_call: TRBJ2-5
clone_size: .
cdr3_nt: TGCGCCAGCAGCTGGGGACACCCCGAGACCCAGTACTTC
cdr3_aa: CASSWGHPETQYF

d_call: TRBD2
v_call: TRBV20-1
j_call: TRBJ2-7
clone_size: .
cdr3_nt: TGCAGTGCTAGTGCGATAGCGGGATCTTACGAGCAGTACTTC
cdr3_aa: CSASAIAGSYEQYF

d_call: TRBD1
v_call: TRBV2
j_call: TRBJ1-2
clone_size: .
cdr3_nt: TGTGCCAGCATATCTGACAGGGTGGGCTATGGCTACACCTTC
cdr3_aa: CASISDRVGYGYTF

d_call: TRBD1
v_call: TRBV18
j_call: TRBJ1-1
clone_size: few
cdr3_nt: TGTGCCAGCTCACGACAGGGAATGAACACTGAAGCTTTCTTT
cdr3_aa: CASSRQGMNTEAFF

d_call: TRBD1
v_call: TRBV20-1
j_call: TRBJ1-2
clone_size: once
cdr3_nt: TGCAGTGCTAGTACCAGGGGGGATGGCTACACCTTC
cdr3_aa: CSASTRGDGYTF

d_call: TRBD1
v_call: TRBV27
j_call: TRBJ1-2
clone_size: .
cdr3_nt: TGTGCCAGCAGTTTAGCGGGACAGGGGGTATCGGGCTACACCTTC
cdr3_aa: CASSLAGQGVSGYTF

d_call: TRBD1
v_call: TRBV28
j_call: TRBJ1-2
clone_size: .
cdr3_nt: TGTGCCAGCAGTTTAGCGCGGGACAGAGGCTACACCTTC
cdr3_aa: CASSLARDRGYTF

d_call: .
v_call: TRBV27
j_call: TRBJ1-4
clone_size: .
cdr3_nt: TGTGCCAGCCTAACAAGTTCACAGGGAAAACTGTTTTTT
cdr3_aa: CASLTSSQGKLFF

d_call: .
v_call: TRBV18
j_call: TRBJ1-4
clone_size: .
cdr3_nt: TGTGCCAGCTCACCAGGTCTCGGTAACGGACAGAGGGAAAAACTGTTTTTT
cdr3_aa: CASSPGLGNGQREKLFF

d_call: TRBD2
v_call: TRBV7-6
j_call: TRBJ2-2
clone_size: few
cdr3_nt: TGTGCCAGCAGCTCCATTCCCAGCGGGGGTGGCACCGGGGAGCTGTTTTTT
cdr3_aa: CASSSIPSGGGTGELFF

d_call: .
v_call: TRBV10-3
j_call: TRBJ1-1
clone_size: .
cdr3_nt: TGTGCCATCAGTGAGAGCGGGGCCCCCTTGTTCAATGAAGCTTTCTTT
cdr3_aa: CAISESGAPLFNEAFF

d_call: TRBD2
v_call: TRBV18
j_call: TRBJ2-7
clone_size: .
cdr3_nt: TGTGCCAGCTCACCTCAGGGAGGGTCGCATCAGTACTTC
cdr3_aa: CASSPQGGSHQYF

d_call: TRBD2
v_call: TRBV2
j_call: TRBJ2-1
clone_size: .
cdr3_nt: TGTGCCAGCAGTGGGACTAGCGGGAGATCAGAGTTCTTC
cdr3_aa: CASSGTSGRSEFF

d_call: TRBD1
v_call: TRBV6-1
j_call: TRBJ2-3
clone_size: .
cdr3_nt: TGTGCCAGCAGTGACCGGGACAGGGTGACAGATACGCAGTATTTT
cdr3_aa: CASSDRDRVTDTQYF

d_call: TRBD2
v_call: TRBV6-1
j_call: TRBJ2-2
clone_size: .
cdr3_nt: TGTGCCAGCAGTGATAGCGGGAGGGACACCGGGGAGCTGTTTTTT
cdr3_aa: CASSDSGRDTGELFF

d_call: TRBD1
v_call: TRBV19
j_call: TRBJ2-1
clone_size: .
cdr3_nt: TGTGCCAGTAGTATCGGACAGGGGCTCAGCTCCTACAATGAGCAGTTCTTC
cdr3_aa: CASSIGQGLSSYNEQFF

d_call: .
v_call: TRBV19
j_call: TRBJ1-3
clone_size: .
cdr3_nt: TGTGCCAGTAGTGGGTGGCGGGCCTACTCTGGAAACACCATATATTTT
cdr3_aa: CASSGWRAYSGNTIYF

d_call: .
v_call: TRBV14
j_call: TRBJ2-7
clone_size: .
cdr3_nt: TGTGCCAGCAGCGGGCGGGATTGGCTTTCGGAGCAGTACTTC
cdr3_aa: CASSGRDWLSEQYF

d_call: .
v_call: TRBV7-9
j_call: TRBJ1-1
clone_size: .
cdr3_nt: TGTGCCAGCAGCACTCAGGGCGGCACTGAAGCTTTCTTT
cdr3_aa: CASSTQGGTEAFF

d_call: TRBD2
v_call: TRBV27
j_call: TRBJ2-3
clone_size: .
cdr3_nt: TGTGCCAGCAGTTCGAGGGGCGGGGGGACCACAGATACGCAGTATTTT
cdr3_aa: CASSSRGGGTTDTQYF

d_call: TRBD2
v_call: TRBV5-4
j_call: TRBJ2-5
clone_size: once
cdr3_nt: TGTGCCAGCAGCTCCGAAGCGGGGCGTAGAGAGACCCAGTACTTC
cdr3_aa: CASSSEAGRRETQYF

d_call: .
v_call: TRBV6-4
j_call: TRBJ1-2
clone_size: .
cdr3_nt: TGTGCCAGCAGTCCGAGGCCGGGACAAGTACCCTATGGCTACACCTTC
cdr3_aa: CASSPRPGQVPYGYTF

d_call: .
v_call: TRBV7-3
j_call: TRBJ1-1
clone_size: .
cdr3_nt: TGTGCCAGCAGCCAGAACAGGGCAACGACTGAAGCTTTCTTT
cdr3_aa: CASSQNRATTEAFF

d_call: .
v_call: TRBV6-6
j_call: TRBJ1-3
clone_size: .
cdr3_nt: TGTGCCAGCAGTTACTCCTCCGGAGCCATATATTTT
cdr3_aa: CASSYSSGAIYF

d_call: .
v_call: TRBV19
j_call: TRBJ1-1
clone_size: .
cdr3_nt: TGTGCCAGTAGTATTGGGAGAGCAGAACAGAACACTGAAGCTTTCTTT
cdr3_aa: CASSIGRAEQNTEAFF

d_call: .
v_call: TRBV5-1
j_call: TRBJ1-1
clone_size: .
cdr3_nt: TGCGCCAGCAGCCCGAACACTTTTCAAGACTCATTAAAAGCTTTCTTT
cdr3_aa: CASSPNTFQDSLKAFF

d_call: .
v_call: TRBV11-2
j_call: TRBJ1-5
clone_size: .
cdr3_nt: TGTGCCAGCAGCTTAGAAGTGGCTTCTCCCCAGCATTTT
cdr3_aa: CASSLEVASPQHF

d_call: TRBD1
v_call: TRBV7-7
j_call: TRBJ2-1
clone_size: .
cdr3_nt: TGTGCTAGCAGCTTAGGGGACAGGGTCGGCAATGAGCAGTTCTTC
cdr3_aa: CASSLGDRVGNEQFF

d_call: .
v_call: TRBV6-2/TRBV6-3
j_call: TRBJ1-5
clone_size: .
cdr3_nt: TGTGCCAGCAGTTACGGTGGCGGGGGGAGCAATCAGCCCCAGCATTTT
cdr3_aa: CASSYGGGGSNQPQHF

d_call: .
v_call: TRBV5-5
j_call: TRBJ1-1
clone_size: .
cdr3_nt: TGTGCCAGCAGCTTGGTAGACTTGGGGAACACTGAAGCTTTCTTT
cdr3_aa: CASSLVDLGNTEAFF

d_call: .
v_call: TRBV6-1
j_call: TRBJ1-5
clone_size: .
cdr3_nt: TGTGCCAGCAGTGAACTCCTACAGTCATATAGCAATCAGCCCCAGCATTTT
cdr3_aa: CASSELLQSYSNQPQHF

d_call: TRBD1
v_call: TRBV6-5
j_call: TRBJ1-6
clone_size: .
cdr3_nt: TGTGCCAGCAGCCGGGACAGGATTAATTCACCCCTCCACTTT
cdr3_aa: CASSRDRINSPLHF